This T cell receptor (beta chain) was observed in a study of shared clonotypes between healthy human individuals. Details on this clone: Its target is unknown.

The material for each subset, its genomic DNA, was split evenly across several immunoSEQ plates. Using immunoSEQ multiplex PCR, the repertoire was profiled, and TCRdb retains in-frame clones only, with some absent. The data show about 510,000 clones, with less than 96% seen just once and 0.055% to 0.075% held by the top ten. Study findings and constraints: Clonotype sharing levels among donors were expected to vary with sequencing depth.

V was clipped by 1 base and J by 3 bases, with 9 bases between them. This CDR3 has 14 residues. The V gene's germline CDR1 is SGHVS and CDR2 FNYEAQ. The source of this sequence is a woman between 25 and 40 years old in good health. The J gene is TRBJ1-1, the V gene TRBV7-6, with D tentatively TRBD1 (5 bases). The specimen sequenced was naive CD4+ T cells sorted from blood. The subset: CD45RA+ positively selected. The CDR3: CASSLVLGDTEAFF. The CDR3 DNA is TGTGCCAGCAGCTTAGTACTAGGGGACACTGAAGCTTTCTTT.